The source of this TCR beta chain is a study of regulatory T cells in long-lasting Graves disease. Study outcomes and limitations: Among persistent patients, a larger number of public clonotypes were shared (about 2,700) than among newly diagnosed patients (about 970). Persistent disease showed a preference for TRBV28, TRBJ1-2 and TRBJ2-5.

With regard to this clonotype: Its target is unknown. An end of the junction differs from the germline gene, which may be a read error.

There are 13 residues in the CDR3. CDR1 is MDHEN, CDR2 SYDVKM, per germline. Library construction for TCR beta used iRepertoire HTBI primers and Arm-PCR of CDR3 regions. TCRdb passed the multiplex PCR reads through MiXCR, listing each CDR3 protein once. The table shows some 280,000 distinct CDR3 sequences, with around a fifth occurring only once. Regarding time point: persistent/refractory GD, antithyroid drugs over 5 years with positive TRAb. With RNA extracted from PBMCs as input, the TCR library was made. Patients were enrolled at an endocrinology department in Xi'an, China. The chain uses TRBV28 and TRBJ2-3; maybe TRBD2 (6 bases). This receptor was obtained from a female donor with Graves disease. The sample was peripheral blood mononuclear cells (PBMCs), taken when the disease was refractory, from a patient treated with antithyroid drugs. CDR3 loop: CAGSSLAPDTQYF. CDR3 sequence (DNA): TGTGCCGGCAGTTCTCTAGCGCCAGATACGCAGTATTTT.